The 8 T cell receptor beta chains presented below share a single source sample, sequenced in a study of blood T cell repertoires in COVID-19. Here immunoSEQ multiplex PCR was the method, and the copy in TCRdb shows in-frame clones only, minus some. This table has roughly 250,000 clones, roughly 90% appearing once. Input material: peripheral blood. Receptor source: a man in his fifties or sixties who had recovered from COVID-19.

This chain links TRBV5-5 with TRBJ1-5; 12 nucleotides match TRBD1. The length of the CDR3 is 15 residues. Germline values: CDR1 SGHKS, CDR2 YYEKEE (reference sequence). V shed 2 bases, J shed 7 bases, and the junction held 4 bases outside the gene matches. The CDR3 protein is CASSLGTGGRQPQHF. The DNA for the CDR3 is TGTGCCAGCAGCTTAGGGACAGGGGGCAGGCAGCCCCAGCATTTT.

V and J are TRBV25-1 and TRBJ2-7, with TRBD1 matching 8 bases. CDR3 size: 15 residues. Trimming took 0 bases from V and 2 from J; bases not matched to a gene: 3. Germline V gene lookup returns CDR1 MGHDK and CDR2 SYGVNS. CDR3 coding DNA: TGTGCCAGCAGTGAATACAGGGGGCATGCCTACGAGCAGTACTTC. It translates to CASSEYRGHAYEQYF.

The J gene is TRBJ1-1, the V gene TRBV5-1; 10 nucleotides agree with TRBD1. The germline V gene encodes CDR1 SGHRS and CDR2 YFSETQ. Unmatched junction bases numbered 7, after V lost 5 bases and J lost 3 bases. This CDR3 has 15 residues. The CDR3 coding sequence is TGCGCCAGCAGACGGGACAGGGGAGGGTACACTGAAGCTTTCTTT. Translation gives CASRRDRGGYTEAFF.

This clone was counted many times. The chain recombines TRBV6-2 or TRBV6-3 with TRBJ2-2, with D possibly being TRBD1 (6 bases). Trimming left V 6 bases short and J 1 base short, with 9 bases between. The CDR3 is made up of 14 amino acids. Germline values: CDR1 MNHEY, CDR2 SVGEGT. The CDR3 loop reads CASSQQGNTGELFF. In DNA, the CDR3 is TGTGCCAGCAGCCAACAGGGGAACACCGGGGAGCTGTTTTTT.

The chain combines TRBV5-4 with TRBJ2-7; TRBD2 matches 9 bases. V shed 2 bases and J 0 bases; nucleotides not matched to a gene: 3. Germline loops: CDR1 SGHNT, CDR2 YYREEE (reference sequence). This CDR3 is 15 amino acids long. This chain's CDR3 is CASSFGAGGSYEQYF. The CDR3 DNA reads TGTGCCAGCAGCTTCGGAGCGGGGGGCTCCTACGAGCAGTACTTC.

V usage is TRBV5-1 and J usage is TRBJ2-2; 10 bases fit TRBD2. V was clipped by 6 bases and J by 4 bases; unmatched bases: 6. The CDR3 is 15 amino acids. Germline CDR1 reads SGHRS; CDR2 reads YFSETQ. In DNA form, the CDR3 reads TGCGCCAGCAAGAGCGGGGGGGCGCGCACCGGGGAGCTGTTTTTT. Its protein product is CASKSGGARTGELFF.

This chain links TRBV30 with TRBJ1-6; no clear D. The CDR3 runs 14 residues. The V end was cut by 0 bases, the J end by 9 bases, with 12 bases between. The germline gives CDR1 GTSNPN, CDR2 SVGIG (reference sequence). The CDR3, as DNA: TGTGCCTGGAGTGTATCCCCGAGAGGTTCACCCCTCCACTTT. Amino acids: CAWSVSPRGSPLHF.

This chain joins TRBV2 and TRBJ2-1; D possibly corresponds to TRBD2 (6 bases). Trimming shortened V by 7 bases and J by 8 bases, and 9 bases separated the two germline ends. Germline-derived CDR1 and CDR2 are SNHLY and FYNNEI. The CDR3 has 11 amino acids. CDR3 protein: CASTGGYEQFF. DNA for the CDR3: TGTGCCAGCACTGGGGGGTATGAGCAGTTCTTC.